This is a list of T cell receptor beta chains from one sample in a study of control samples from healthy donors and cancer patients. Clones were read by immunoSEQ multiplex PCR, and TCRdb kept only the in-frame ones, dropping some. The sample holds a few hundred thousand clones, approximately 92% seen once. The sequenced material came from PBMCs. Receptors originate from a man between 35 and 55 years old with head and neck cancer. CDR3s include the opening cysteine and the closing phenylalanine or tryptophan. Fields, in order: V gene, D gene, J gene, CDR3 length, clone size, CDR3 DNA, CDR3 protein. The D gene is left open where the match is weak. A row's size may be missing; if present it is once, few, many or a size class.

TRBV10-2	TRBD2	TRBJ2-5	15	NA	TGCGCCTCTCCACGCCTTGCGGGGGGGCAGGAGACCCAGTACTTC	CASPRLAGGQETQYF
TRBV10-3	TRBD1	TRBJ2-7	16	NA	TGTGCCATCAGTGAGCAACAGGGGCTCACCCTCTACGAGCAGTACTTC	CAISEQQGLTLYEQYF
TRBV6-5	TRBD1	TRBJ2-1	16	NA	TGTGCCAGCAGTTACGGTGGACAGGGCGGCTACAATGAGCAGTTCTTC	CASSYGGQGGYNEQFF
TRBV2	NA	TRBJ2-3	13	NA	TGTGCCAGGTCTCCTAGGGCGCTAGATACGCAGTATTTT	CARSPRALDTQYF
TRBV30	NA	TRBJ2-2	13	NA	TGTGCCTGGAATCGGGAGAGCACCGGGGAGCTGTTTTTT	CAWNRESTGELFF
TRBV6-2/TRBV6-3	TRBD2	TRBJ2-3	15	NA	TGTGCCAGCAGTTACACTAGCGGGAGGGCCGAAACGCAGTATTTT	CASSYTSGRAETQYF
TRBV5-1	TRBD2	TRBJ2-2	15	NA	TGCGCCAGCAGGGGACTAGCGGGAGAGGTCGGGGAGCTGTTTTTT	CASRGLAGEVGELFF
TRBV6-2/TRBV6-3	NA	TRBJ2-7	13	NA	TGTGCCAGCAGCCTTGTCGACGTTTACGAGCAGTACTTC	CASSLVDVYEQYF
TRBV6-6	NA	TRBJ1-6	15	NA	TGTGCCAGCAGTTACTCCGGACAAGATAATTCACCCCTCCACTTT	CASSYSGQDNSPLHF
TRBV27	NA	TRBJ2-2	20	few	TGTGCCAGCAGTTTCATGTTGTCCTTCGTGCCGGGACACCTCACCGGGGAGCTGTTTTTT	CASSFMLSFVPGHLTGELFF
TRBV2	NA	TRBJ1-6	15	NA	TGTGCCAGCAGGATACAGAGCTCCTATAATTCACCCCTCCACTTT	CASRIQSSYNSPLHF
TRBV15	NA	TRBJ1-1	14	NA	TGTGCCACCAGCAGGTTCCAGGGAAACACTGAAGCTTTCTTT	CATSRFQGNTEAFF
TRBV28	TRBD2	TRBJ2-3	15	NA	TGTGCCAGCACGCTAGCGGGGGACGGCACAGATACGCAGTATTTT	CASTLAGDGTDTQYF
TRBV3-1/TRBV3-2	TRBD2	TRBJ2-1	15	once	TGTGCCAGCAGCCGGACTAGCGGGCCCTACAATGAGCAGTTCTTC	CASSRTSGPYNEQFF
TRBV9	TRBD1	TRBJ2-1	16	NA	TGTGCCAGCAGCTCTCCCCGAGGGACAGCCTACAATGAGCAGTTCTTC	CASSSPRGTAYNEQFF
TRBV7-9	NA	TRBJ1-1	16	NA	TGTGCCAGCAGCTTCCCAGGGGCGGGCCAGAACACTGAAGCTTTCTTT	CASSFPGAGQNTEAFF
TRBV27	NA	TRBJ2-7	15	NA	TGTGCCAGCAGTTTTAGGGACTCCCGAAACTACGAGCAGTACTTC	CASSFRDSRNYEQYF
TRBV28	NA	TRBJ2-5	15	NA	TGTGCCAGCAGAATCTTCCGCGGCATGGGAGAGACCCAGTACTTC	CASRIFRGMGETQYF
TRBV19	NA	TRBJ1-5	17	NA	TGTGCCAGTAGGGCCAGGGAAGGGTCCTCGAGCAATCAGCCCCAGCATTTT	CASRAREGSSSNQPQHF
TRBV7-2	NA	TRBJ2-2	16	NA	TGTGCCAGCAGCGTAACGGGGGTACGGAACACCGGGGAGCTGTTTTTT	CASSVTGVRNTGELFF
TRBV7-3	NA	TRBJ2-2	14	NA	TGTGCCAGCAGCATTACCCTTGGGGCCGGGGAGCTGTTTTTT	CASSITLGAGELFF
TRBV6-2/TRBV6-3	NA	TRBJ2-1	14	NA	TGTGCCAGCAGTTACGCACTTAGGAGGAATGAGCAGTTCTTC	CASSYALRRNEQFF
TRBV28	NA	TRBJ1-2	16	NA	TGTGCCAGCAGTTCCTTAAGCTTAGGAGGCTCCTACGGCTACACCTTC	CASSSLSLGGSYGYTF
TRBV6-5	TRBD1	TRBJ2-7	14	NA	TGTGCCAGCACCCCAGGGACAGATCGATACGAGCAGTACTTC	CASTPGTDRYEQYF
TRBV19	NA	TRBJ1-5	17	once	TGTGCCAGTAGTACCCAGTCTGTCATAGGGGGGAATCAGCCCCAGCATTTT	CASSTQSVIGGNQPQHF
TRBV4-2	TRBD2	TRBJ2-7	15	NA	TGTGCCAGCAGCCAAACTAGCGGGAGTGTCAACGAGCAGTACTTC	CASSQTSGSVNEQYF
TRBV27	NA	TRBJ1-2	14	NA	TGTGCCAGCAGCCCCCAACGACTCCACTATGGCTACACCTTC	CASSPQRLHYGYTF
TRBV24-1	NA	TRBJ2-5	16	once	TGTGCCACCAGTGACATGTCTCTTGGGCAGCAAGAGACCCAGTACTTC	CATSDMSLGQQETQYF
TRBV9	TRBD1	TRBJ2-7	14	NA	TGTGCCAGCAGCGTAGGAGGGGGCCTCTACGAGCAGTACTTC	CASSVGGGLYEQYF
TRBV5-1	NA	TRBJ1-1	15	NA	TGCGCCAGCAGCACACGGACAGATGGGAACACTGAAGCTTTCTTT	CASSTRTDGNTEAFF
TRBV6-6	NA	TRBJ1-2	14	NA	TGTGCCAGCAGTTACTCGGTGAGTAACTATGGCTACACCTTC	CASSYSVSNYGYTF
TRBV21-1	NA	TRBJ2-3	16	NA	TGTGCCAGCAGCAATCGGGCAGGGAGGGGCACAGATACGCAGTATTTT	CASSNRAGRGTDTQYF
TRBV5-4	NA	TRBJ2-7	12	NA	TGTGCCAGCAGCCTCTTAGGTGACGAGCAGTACTTC	CASSLLGDEQYF
TRBV7-3	TRBD2	TRBJ2-3	16	NA	TGTGCCAGCAGCTTGACGACGGCGGGAGGGCTGGATACGCAGTATTTT	CASSLTTAGGLDTQYF
TRBV5-4	NA	TRBJ2-5	15	NA	TGTGCCAGCAGCTTCCACGGGACGACCCAAGAGACCCAGTACTTC	CASSFHGTTQETQYF
TRBV24-1	NA	TRBJ2-7	12	NA	TGTGCCAGACACAGGTGCTCCTACGAGCAGTACTTC	CARHRCSYEQYF
TRBV3-1/TRBV3-2	NA	TRBJ1-5	16	once	TGTGCCAGCAGCCAAGACGTCGACGGCCAAGGTCAGCCCCAGCATTTT	CASSQDVDGQGQPQHF
TRBV19	NA	TRBJ2-1	15	NA	TGTGCCAGTAGGATAGACCGGGACCCCTACAATGAGCAGTTCTTC	CASRIDRDPYNEQFF
TRBV6-5	NA	TRBJ2-7	14	NA	TGTGCCAGCAGGGGGGGAGGGGGCTTTTACGAGCAGTACTTC	CASRGGGGFYEQYF
TRBV7-9	TRBD1	TRBJ1-6	15	NA	TGTGCCAGCAGCCCGCCGGGACAGATTAATTCACCCCTCCACTTT	CASSPPGQINSPLHF
TRBV13	NA	TRBJ2-1	14	NA	TGTGCCAGCAGCTTAAGAAGCTCCTACAATGAGCAGTTCTTC	CASSLRSSYNEQFF
TRBV19	NA	TRBJ2-3	14	NA	TGTGCCAGTAGTATCGGGAGAGGCACAGATACGCAGTATTTT	CASSIGRGTDTQYF
TRBV5-1	NA	TRBJ2-4	16	NA	TGCGCCAGCAGCTTGGGTCCCGCGGGACCTGAAAACATTCAGTACTTC	CASSLGPAGPENIQYF
TRBV6-4	TRBD2	TRBJ2-2	16	NA	TGTGCCAGCAGTGCACAGACTAGCGGGAGCATCGGGGAGCTGTTTTTT	CASSAQTSGSIGELFF
TRBV4-2	NA	TRBJ1-1	14	NA	TGTGCCAGCAGCCAAGCCGAGGTTGGCACTGAAGCTTTCTTT	CASSQAEVGTEAFF
TRBV27	TRBD1	TRBJ1-2	15	NA	TGTGCCAGCAGCCTAAGGGGGACAGGGGGCTATGGCTACACCTTC	CASSLRGTGGYGYTF
TRBV27	TRBD1	TRBJ1-1	16	NA	TGTGCCAGCAGTCCTCTGGCGACAGGGAGGGTCACTGAAGCTTTCTTT	CASSPLATGRVTEAFF
TRBV7-6	NA	TRBJ1-4	16	NA	TGTGCCAGCAGCCCTCGGCAGGGCGCAACTAATGAAAAACTGTTTTTT	CASSPRQGATNEKLFF
TRBV27	NA	TRBJ2-7	13	NA	TGTGCCAGCAGTTTAACCCCGTGGGCCGAGCAGTACTTC	CASSLTPWAEQYF
TRBV7-3	TRBD2	TRBJ2-1	15	NA	TGTGCCAGCAGCTCACTAGCGGGAGCCATCAATGAGCAGTTCTTC	CASSSLAGAINEQFF
TRBV6-2/TRBV6-3	NA	TRBJ2-2	16	NA	TGTGCCAGCAGTTATGGACGCAGTTTTAACACCGGGGAGCTGTTTTTT	CASSYGRSFNTGELFF
TRBV4-3	TRBD2	TRBJ2-2	17	once	TGCGCCAGCAGCCAAGATTTGGGACTAGCGGGGGCCGGGGAGCTGTTTTTT	CASSQDLGLAGAGELFF
TRBV7-2	TRBD2	TRBJ2-5	15	NA	TGTGCCAGCAGCCCATCACTAGCGGGGGAGGGTACCCAGTACTTC	CASSPSLAGEGTQYF
TRBV7-2	TRBD1	TRBJ1-4	14	NA	TGTGCCAGCAGAACGGACAGGGGGTCTCAAAAACTGTTTTTT	CASRTDRGSQKLFF
TRBV6-6	NA	TRBJ1-4	16	NA	TGTGCCAGCAGTTACCGTAGGACAGACCTTAATGAAAAACTGTTTTTT	CASSYRRTDLNEKLFF